Below, one TCR beta chain is given with its context. What this receptor recognizes is not known. No base quality information exists; no much larger clone differs at one position. V loses 0 bases of germline sequence and J loses 4 bases, and the interval between the two ends is 11 bases. CDR1 and CDR2 were assigned from the germline V gene as LGHNA and YNFKEQ. Spanning cysteine to phenylalanine, the CDR3 consists of 15 amino acids. Only the CDR3 portion is preserved as DNA: 45 bases, with reading frame beginning at the first base. The library came from 5' RACE. The sequencer listed for this sample is Illumina HiSeq 2500. A second PCR of about 6 to 11 cycles was performed with a sample-barcoded 5' primer and a J-beta primer mix. A unique molecular identifier was introduced onto each TCR beta cDNA molecule by a template-switch 5' adaptor carrying 12 random nucleotides. Each sample yielded at least 2.5 million CDR3-containing paired-end reads. First-strand cDNA was synthesized from all RNA with the Mint cDNA synthesis kit, primed by a TRBC-specific oligonucleotide. Following uracil-DNA glycosylase treatment, all cDNA underwent a first 18-cycle PCR with the universal primers M1SS and BC2_uni_R. On the authors' methods: Each sample was normalized by randomly selecting 1 million high-quality reads, each carrying a distinct molecular identifier. Reads with shared molecular identifiers were discarded instead of being binned into consensus sequences. MiTCR, with a Q25 quality threshold and the strictest error-elimination algorithm, was used for CDR3 identification, clonotype clustering and error correction. A nonparametric unseen species model with Euler transformation was used to estimate lower-bound total TCR beta diversity. TCRdb itself trimmed the public reads at Q25 with fastp, ran MiXCR and retained productive beta chains. Entries that share a CDR3 protein sequence are merged under the most common genes and DNA. The V and J calls were not made by the authors but by TCRdb's processing. The table for this sample lists 600,000 to 850,000 distinct CDR3 sequences; more than 20% of them were counted only once. The ten most abundant clones make up more than 7.5% of the sample.

The data belong to a study of blood T cells in healthy people across ages (dated by TCRdb to between 2014 and 2017). General notes on the study: In model experiments, template switching captured about one uniquely barcoded TCR beta cDNA molecule for every two T cells. The study analyzed two additional independent replicas of 1 million unique cDNA reads from the same blood draw for two donors, one aged 18 to 29 and one aged 80 or older. Age-related changes in TCR beta repertoire diversity were measured in the study by deep sequencing normalized with unique cDNA molecular identifiers. The donors were split into four age groups: young (average 16 years), middle-aged (roughly 40), aged (around 67) and long-lived (about 82). What the work shows at the level of the full study, not this receptor alone: Because the CMV infection status of the donors was unknown, age-related changes in expanded clonotypes may potentially have been confounded. Estimates of total diversity from one million sequenced T cells were regarded as lower bounds and underestimates. A strong correlation was found between observed TCR beta diversity and the percentage of naive T cells measured by flow cytometry. Compared with the aged group, more naive CD4+ T cells, fewer expanded clones and increased TCR diversity were shown by the long-lived group, suggesting age selection. Because profiling used bulk unsorted PBMCs, naive and antigen-experienced compartments could not be compared conclusively. Observed TCR beta diversity per million T cells fell roughly linearly with age, and a significant reduction was already apparent by age around 40.

Systemically healthy Caucasian individuals from Russia, some 40 in total and aged roughly 6 to 100 years, were included as donors. Each donor gave approximately 9.3 milliliters of peripheral blood, collected into EDTA-treated Vacutainer tubes. Ficoll-Paque density-gradient centrifugation was used to isolate PBMCs, with at least 7 million obtained per sample. Trizol reagent was used to extract total RNA from the PBMCs, yielding at least 6 micrograms per sample. For every donor, flow cytometry on a PBMC aliquot measured the percentage of naive CD45RAhigh/CD27high T cells. These data were also filed under a second study, of T cells of mothers and their children. The other study reports the following: Nine systemically healthy Caucasian individuals served as donors, namely three mothers together with their six children. cDNA synthesis used all of the extracted RNA, with around 1.6 ug of RNA in each 15 ul reaction. Sample barcodes and 2-4 random nucleotides were added via the M1S primer in the second PCR. Each mother yielded over 8 million TCR beta CDR3 reads and each child about 3 million reads. Thymic selection similarly shapes TCR recombination output in related and unrelated pairs, with minor effect from inherited differences. Normalized repertoire overlap was always found to be slightly, but never significantly, higher in related mother-child pairs than in unrelated mother-child pairs. No persistent microchimeric T cell clones were detected, at a sensitivity of around 97 clones per million clonotypes. To look for features that set related mother-child pairs apart from unrelated individuals, the researchers ran deep NGS to compare the TCR beta repertoires of mothers and children. On average, the children were around 11 +/- 4 years old, while the mothers were around 40 +/- 4 years old. After adapter ligation was performed with NEBNext reagents, the libraries were sequenced on an Illumina HiSeq 2000 with 100+100 nt paired-end reads. Mother and child libraries were prepared a month apart and sequenced in separate runs to prevent cross-contamination. For each donor, somewhere between about 500,000 and 2,300,000 distinct TCR beta clonotypes were identified. Naive TCR beta clonotypes were estimated from low-frequency clonotypes matched to each donor's FACS-determined naive share, without sorting.

Sequenced input: blood. The chain is encoded by TRBV4-2 joined to TRBJ2-3; there is no confident call for the D gene. This receptor was obtained from a boy younger than 18 in good health. CDR3 region: CASSQDRMVADTQYF. The base sequence is TGTGCCAGCAGCCAAGATCGTATGGTCGCAGATACGCAGTATTTT.